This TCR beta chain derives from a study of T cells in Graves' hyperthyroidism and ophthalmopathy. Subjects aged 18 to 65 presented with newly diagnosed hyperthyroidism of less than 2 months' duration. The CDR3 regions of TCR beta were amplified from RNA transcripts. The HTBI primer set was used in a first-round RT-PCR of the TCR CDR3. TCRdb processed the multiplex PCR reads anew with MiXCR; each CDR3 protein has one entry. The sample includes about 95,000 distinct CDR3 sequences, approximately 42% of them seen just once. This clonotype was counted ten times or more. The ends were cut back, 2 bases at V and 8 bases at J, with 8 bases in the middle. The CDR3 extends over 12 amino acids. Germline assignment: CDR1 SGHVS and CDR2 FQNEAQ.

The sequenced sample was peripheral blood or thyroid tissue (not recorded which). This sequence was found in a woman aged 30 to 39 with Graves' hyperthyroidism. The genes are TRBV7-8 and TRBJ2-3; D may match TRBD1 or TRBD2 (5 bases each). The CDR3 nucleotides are TGTGCCAGCAGCTTATACGGGACTACGCAGTATTTT. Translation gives CASSLYGTTQYF.